The 32 T cell receptor beta chains below were found in one sample sequenced in a study of identical twins. TCRdb processed the 5' RACE reads anew with MiXCR; each CDR3 protein has one entry. Among around 300,000 distinct CDR3 sequences listed, more than 6.5% were seen once. The sample was also linked to a second study, of yellow fever vaccine responses in identical twins.

The sequenced sample was memory (CD45RO+) T cells sorted from blood. Receptors were obtained from a young woman in good health.

This clonotype was counted ten times or more. The chain is built from TRBV7-9 and TRBJ2-1; D is ambiguous. V shed 5 bases and J shed 7 bases, with 12 bases lying between them. This CDR3 contains 13 residues. The germline CDR1 and CDR2 sequences are SEHNR and FQNEAQ (reference sequence). The CDR3 DNA reads TGTGCCAGCAGCGGCCAAAACGGGAATGAGCAGTTCTTC. The encoded protein is CASSGQNGNEQFF.

This clonotype was found many times. CDR3 in amino acids: CASSPDRYEQYF. In DNA, the CDR3 is TGTGCCAGCTCACCGGACAGATACGAGCAGTACTTC. The rearrangement uses TRBV18 and TRBJ2-7; D may be TRBD1 (6 bases). The CDR3 consists of 12 residues. Germline lookup yields CDR1 KGHSH and CDR2 LQKENI. V was trimmed by 3 bases and J by 4 bases, leaving 7 bases between them. The full variable domain, with the rest looked up from reference TRBV18 and TRBJ2-7, is NAGVMQNPRHLVRRRGQEARLRCSPMKGHSHVYWYRQLPEEGLKFMVYLQKENIIDESGMPKERFSAEFPKEGPSILRIQQVVRGDSAAYFCASSPDRYEQYFGPGTRLTVT.

The V and J genes are TRBV18 and TRBJ1-2; D call uncertain. The CDR3 consists of 15 residues. Trimming removed 3 bases from V and 4 bases from J, with 15 bases in between. Germline-derived CDR1 and CDR2 are KGHSH and LQKENI. The CDR3 sequence: CASSPDSDASYGYTF. CDR3 nucleotide sequence: TGTGCCAGCTCACCCGACTCCGACGCCAGCTATGGCTACACCTTC. The full variable domain, completed using reference TRBV18 and TRBJ1-2, is NAGVMQNPRHLVRRRGQEARLRCSPMKGHSHVYWYRQLPEEGLKFMVYLQKENIIDESGMPKERFSAEFPKEGPSILRIQQVVRGDSAAYFCASSPDSDASYGYTFGSGTRLTVV.

This clonotype was recorded many times. The V call is TRBV5-1, the J call TRBJ2-2, with a weak D call TRBD1 (5 bases). From germline, CDR1 is SGHRS and CDR2 YFSETQ. The CDR3 is 16 amino acids. Trimming took 5 bases from V and 0 from J, leaving 14 bases between them. CDR3 sequence reads: CASREGAGTNTGELFF. CDR3 DNA sequence: TGCGCCAGCAGAGAAGGGGCAGGGACGAACACCGGGGAGCTGTTTTTT.

In this sample, this clonotype turned up many times. The V and J genes are TRBV12-3 or TRBV12-4 and TRBJ1-1; TRBD1 matches 7 bases. The CDR3 consists of 12 residues. J was trimmed by 5 bases and V by 6 bases; bases with no gene match: 3. In DNA form, the CDR3 reads TGTGCCAGCAGAGCGGACAGGACTGAAGCTTTCTTT. Amino acids: CASRADRTEAFF.

This clonotype has a handful of counts. The chain uses TRBV20-1 and TRBJ2-7; D ambiguous. V lost 6 bases and J lost 2, with 11 bases in between. Germline lookup yields CDR1 DFQATT and CDR2 SNEGSKA (reference sequence). The CDR3 is made up of 12 amino acids. CDR3 sequence reads: CSANSNTYEQYF. The DNA of the CDR3 is TGCAGTGCCAACAGCAATACCTACGAGCAGTACTTC.

The V gene is TRBV6-1, the J gene TRBJ2-5; TRBD1 agrees at 8 bases. The ends lost 6 bases at V and 10 bases at J; junction bases unmatched: 13. CDR3 length: 14 amino acids. Germline V gives CDR1 MNHNS, CDR2 SASEGT. Written as DNA, the CDR3 is TGTGCCAGCAGACCTACAGGGGGAGTCCCAAACCAGTACTTC. It yields the protein CASRPTGGVPNQYF.

As DNA, the CDR3 is TGTGCCAGCAGGGGCAATCAGCCCCAGCATTTT. Residues: CASRGNQPQHF. The genes are TRBV6-1 and TRBJ1-5; no firm D call. This CDR3 spans 11 amino acids. Germline loops: CDR1 MNHNS, CDR2 SASEGT. The V and J ends lost 6 bases and 2 bases respectively, with 2 bases between them.

A few counts support this clonotype. The genes are TRBV11-2 and TRBJ2-7, with TRBD1 identical over 9 bases. CDR3 length equals 17 residues. CDR1 and CDR2 (germline): SGHAT, FQNNGV. V shed 4 bases and J 3 bases; nucleotides not matched to a gene: 13. The CDR3 is CASSSLRDRGRFYEQYF. The CDR3 DNA sequence: TGTGCCAGCAGCTCCCTCAGAGACAGGGGGAGATTCTACGAGCAGTACTTC.

This clonotype appeared a few times. The CDR3 sequence: CSAHGGFGNQPQHF. The CDR3 bases are TGCAGTGCTCACGGGGGGTTTGGCAATCAGCCCCAGCATTTT. The J gene is TRBJ1-5, the V gene TRBV20-1, with D perhaps TRBD1 (5 bases). The germline gives CDR1 DFQATT, CDR2 SNEGSKA (reference sequence). V lost 5 bases and J lost 2, with 13 bases in between. The CDR3 totals 14 residues.

This clonotype was detected a few times. Here the CDR3 DNA reads TGTGCCAGCAGTTTATCCAACTTGCCAAGGGATGCTGGCTACACCTTC. It yields the protein CASSLSNLPRDAGYTF. This rearrangement joins TRBV28 to TRBJ1-2, with D uncertain. Germline-derived CDR1 and CDR2 are MDHEN and SYDVKM. The CDR3 is made up of 16 amino acids. The V gene lost 1 base and the J gene lost 7 bases, with 19 bases spanning the gap.

This clonotype was counted only a few times. The chain combines TRBV28 with TRBJ2-7; 13 positions agree with TRBD2. V was pared by 6 bases and J by 5 bases, with 10 bases of the junction left unmatched. The CDR3 is made up of 16 amino acids. CDR1 MDHEN and CDR2 SYDVKM come from the germline V gene. The CDR3 nucleotides read TGTGCCAGCAGCAGTCGAACCGGGACTAGCGGGGACGAGCAGTACTTC. It is translated as CASSSRTGTSGDEQYF.

The chain links TRBV5-6 to TRBJ2-3; TRBD2 matches at 9 bases. CDR1 and CDR2 from the germline V gene are SGHDT and YYEEEE. The CDR3 sequence is 16 residues long. The trim removed 4 bases at V and 5 bases at J, leaving 11 bases unmatched. CDR3 sequence (DNA): TGTGCCAGCAGCCGGGGGGGCGGGAGGGCCAAAGATACGCAGTATTTT. Protein product: CASSRGGGRAKDTQYF.

The chain combines TRBV20-1 with TRBJ2-1; 12 bases are a match to TRBD2. J was trimmed by 5 bases and V by 5 bases; bases with no gene match: 4. Germline-derived CDR1 and CDR2 are DFQATT and SNEGSKA (reference sequence). The CDR3 is 14 amino acids. The CDR3 nucleotides are TGCAGTGCTCCCGGACTAGCGGGAAACAATGAGCAGTTCTTC. It codes for CSAPGLAGNNEQFF.

This clonotype has at least ten counts. This sequence joins TRBV6-1 and TRBJ2-1; TRBD2 aligns across 10 bases. Germline values: CDR1 MNHNS, CDR2 SASEGT. Losses at the gene ends were 2 bases for V and 6 bases for J; bases not matched to a gene: 1. The CDR3 spans 14 residues. CDR3 sequence (DNA): TGTGCCAGCAGTGAAATAGCGGGGGGCAATGAGCAGTTCTTC. Translation: CASSEIAGGNEQFF.

This clonotype was found a few times. This chain links TRBV3-1 with TRBJ1-1; tentative D call: TRBD1 (6 bases). Germline V gene lookup returns CDR1 LGHDT and CDR2 YNNKEL (reference sequence). This CDR3 is built from 15 residues. V was pared by 4 bases and J by 5 bases, with 17 bases between. CDR3 residues: CASSPNVGGGTEAFF. CDR3 DNA sequence: TGTGCCAGCAGCCCGAACGTAGGGGGAGGTACTGAAGCTTTCTTT.

At least ten counts were recorded for this clonotype. This chain links TRBV4-1 with TRBJ1-6; D is undetermined. The CDR3 extends over 17 amino acids. With 0 bases removed from V and 4 bases from J, the gap between germline ends came to 13 bases. Per the germline V gene, CDR1 is MGHRA and CDR2 is YSYEKL. The CDR3 bases are TGCGCCAGCAGCCAAGATCAGACAATGGGATATAATTCACCCCTCCACTTT. Translating it yields CASSQDQTMGYNSPLHF.

This clonotype has ten or more counts. The V gene is TRBV7-9, the J gene TRBJ2-5, with D tentatively TRBD1 (5 bases). Per the germline V gene, CDR1 is SEHNR and CDR2 is FQNEAQ (reference sequence). CDR3 length: 11 residues. The germline V and J ends were trimmed by 1 base and 11 bases, with 8 bases remaining between them. CDR3 sequence (DNA): TGTGCCAGCAGCTTAGGCGACAGACAGTACTTC. Translated: CASSLGDRQYF.

V is TRBV24-1 and J is TRBJ2-3; TRBD2 is a possible D gene (6 bases). There are 15 residues in the CDR3. V was cut by 0 bases and J by 7 bases, with 13 bases left in between. Germline V gene sequence: CDR1 KGHDR, CDR2 SFDVKD. The CDR3 sequence is CATSDLARDLNTQYF. CDR3 bases: TGTGCCACCAGTGATTTGGCCCGGGACTTAAATACGCAGTATTTT.

Only a few counts were recorded for this clonotype. The chain employs TRBV20-1 and TRBJ2-1; 14 nucleotides line up with TRBD2. The J segment lost 7 bases and the V segment lost 0 bases, leaving 11 bases of the junction unmatched. The CDR3 totals 18 residues. Per the germline V gene, CDR1 is DFQATT and CDR2 is SNEGSKA (reference sequence). CDR3 region: CSARDPPRLAGGVNEQFF. The CDR3 nucleotides read TGCAGTGCTAGAGATCCCCCTCGACTAGCGGGAGGGGTGAATGAGCAGTTCTTC.

This clonotype was found a few times. The chain combines TRBV4-1 with TRBJ1-6; tentative D call: TRBD1 (6 bases). The CDR3 extends over 16 amino acids. With 4 bases removed from V and 6 bases from J, the gap between germline ends came to 16 bases. Germline V gene data show CDR1 as MGHRA and CDR2 as YSYEKL. CDR3 protein: CASSPGQGSANSPLHF. The CDR3 DNA follows: TGCGCCAGCAGCCCGGGACAAGGGTCGGCTAATTCACCCCTCCACTTT.

This clonotype turned up a few times. The gene calls are TRBV3-1 and TRBJ1-4; maybe TRBD1 (6 bases). The germline CDR1 and CDR2 sequences are LGHDT and YNNKEL (reference sequence). The CDR3 covers 15 residues. The ends were cut back, 1 base at V and 5 bases at J, with 11 bases in the middle. Written as DNA, the CDR3 is TGTGCCAGCAGCCAAGGTGCCAGGGGAAATGAAAAACTGTTTTTT. It codes for CASSQGARGNEKLFF.

The rearrangement uses TRBV2 and TRBJ2-7; TRBD1 or TRBD2 may be the D gene (6 bases each). This CDR3 region has 13 residues. The germline V gene has CDR1 SNHLY and CDR2 FYNNEI. The ends were cut back, 6 bases at V and 5 bases at J, with 14 bases in the middle. CDR3 region: CASRTDGGDEQYF. CDR3 DNA: TGTGCCAGCAGGACCGACGGGGGCGACGAGCAGTACTTC.

J is TRBJ2-7 and V is TRBV27, with 9 positions matching TRBD2. The V and J ends lost 10 bases and 6 bases, in that order; junction bases with no gene match: 13. CDR3 length equals 14 residues. CDR1 and CDR2 from the germline V gene are MNHEY and SMNVEV (reference sequence). Here the CDR3 reads CATRPPAGGIEQYF. For the CDR3, the DNA is TGTGCCACCCGCCCCCCAGCGGGGGGCATCGAGCAGTACTTC.

The rearrangement joins TRBV19 to TRBJ2-5, with 7 bases identical to TRBD1. Trimming removed 4 bases from V and 2 bases from J; junction bases left unmatched: 10. This CDR3 spans 16 amino acids. The germline V gene encodes CDR1 LNHDA and CDR2 SQIVND (reference sequence). The CDR3 protein is CASSTRQGGGQETQYF. The CDR3, as DNA: TGTGCCAGTAGTACCCGACAGGGTGGAGGTCAAGAGACCCAGTACTTC.

The J gene is TRBJ1-5, the V gene TRBV7-2; no firm D call. In germline, CDR1 is SGHTA, CDR2 FQGNSA. There are 12 residues in the CDR3. Trimming removed 1 base at V and 7 bases at J, with 5 bases between. The CDR3 here is CASSLGWQPQHF. The CDR3 region has the DNA TGTGCCAGCAGCTTAGGATGGCAGCCCCAGCATTTT.

This clonotype was detected a few times. CDR3 DNA: TGTGCCAGCAGCCCCACTAGCCGGGAGCAGTTCTTC. Translating it yields CASSPTSREQFF. This rearrangement joins TRBV4-2 to TRBJ2-1, with D possibly TRBD2 on 6 matching bases. V was shortened by 4 bases and J by 10 bases, with 11 bases between the two germline ends. The CDR3 has 12 residues. Germline CDR1 LGHNA, CDR2 YNFKEQ.

There are many counts of this clonotype. The chain combines TRBV10-1 with TRBJ2-2, with 8 bases identical to TRBD2. This CDR3 has 16 residues. The V and J ends lost 9 bases and 5 bases, in that order; junction bases with no gene match: 14. Germline lookup yields CDR1 WNHNN and CDR2 SYGVQD (reference sequence). The CDR3 spells CASSPRTSGGTGELFF. DNA of the CDR3: TGCGCCAGTTCCCCTCGGACGAGCGGGGGAACCGGGGAGCTGTTTTTT.

The V call is TRBV24-1, the J call TRBJ1-1, with D perhaps TRBD1 (5 bases). The germline CDR1 and CDR2 sequences are KGHDR and SFDVKD. Trimming stripped 7 bases from V and 3 bases from J, with 11 bases between. The CDR3 contains 13 residues. CDR3 nucleotides: TGTGCCACCAGATTACAGGAATACACTGAAGCTTTCTTT. Translating it yields CATRLQEYTEAFF.

The J gene is TRBJ1-1, the V gene TRBV20-1, with 8 bases fitting TRBD1. V shed 0 bases and J 6 bases; nucleotides not matched to a gene: 6. CDR1 DFQATT and CDR2 SNEGSKA come from the germline V gene (reference sequence). The CDR3 totals 14 residues. DNA for the CDR3: TGCAGTGCTAGAGATTACAGGGGGGGTTCTGAAGCTTTCTTT. Protein sequence: CSARDYRGGSEAFF.

This clonotype was recorded at least ten times. The genes are TRBV4-1 and TRBJ2-3; D is undetermined. The germline gives CDR1 MGHRA, CDR2 YSYEKL. The CDR3 has 13 residues. The V end was cut by 2 bases, the J end by 3 bases, with 6 bases between. The CDR3 DNA sequence: TGCGCCAGCAGCCAATCCCTGACAGATACGCAGTATTTT. Translation: CASSQSLTDTQYF.

The chain carries TRBV15 and TRBJ2-2; the D gene is possibly TRBD1 (6 bases). The CDR3 runs to 16 residues. Germline V gene lookup returns CDR1 LNHNV and CDR2 YYDKDF (reference sequence). V was cut by 1 base and J by 3 bases, with 12 bases left in between. CDR3 in amino acids: CATSRAAGVDTGELFF. CDR3 DNA sequence: TGTGCCACCAGCAGAGCCGCAGGGGTGGACACCGGGGAGCTGTTTTTT.